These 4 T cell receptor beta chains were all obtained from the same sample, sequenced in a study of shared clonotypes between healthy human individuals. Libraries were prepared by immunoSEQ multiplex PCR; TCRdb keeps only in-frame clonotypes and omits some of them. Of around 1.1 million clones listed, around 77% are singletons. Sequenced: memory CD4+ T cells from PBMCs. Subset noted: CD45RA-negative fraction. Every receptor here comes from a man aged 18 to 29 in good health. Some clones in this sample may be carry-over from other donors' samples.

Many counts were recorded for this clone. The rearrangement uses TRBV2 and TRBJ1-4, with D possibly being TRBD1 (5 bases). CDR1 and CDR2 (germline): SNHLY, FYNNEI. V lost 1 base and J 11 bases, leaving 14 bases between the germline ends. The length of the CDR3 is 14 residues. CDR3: CASSEGQGSNKLFF. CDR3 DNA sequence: TGTGCCAGCAGTGAAGGTCAGGGCAGCAATAAACTGTTTTTT.

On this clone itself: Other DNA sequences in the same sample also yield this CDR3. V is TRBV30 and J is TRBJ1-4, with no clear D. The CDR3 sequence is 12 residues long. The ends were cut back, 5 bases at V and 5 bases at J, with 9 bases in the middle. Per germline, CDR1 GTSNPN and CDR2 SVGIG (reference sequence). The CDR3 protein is CAWGLSNEKLFF. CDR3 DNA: TGTGCCTGGGGCCTCTCAAATGAAAAACTGTTTTTT. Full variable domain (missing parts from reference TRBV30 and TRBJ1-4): SQTIHQWPATLVQPVGSPLSLECTVEGTSNPNLYWYRQAAGRGLQLLFYSVGIGQISSEVPQNLSASRPQDRQFILSSKKLLLSDSGFYLCAWGLSNEKLFFGSGTQLSVL.

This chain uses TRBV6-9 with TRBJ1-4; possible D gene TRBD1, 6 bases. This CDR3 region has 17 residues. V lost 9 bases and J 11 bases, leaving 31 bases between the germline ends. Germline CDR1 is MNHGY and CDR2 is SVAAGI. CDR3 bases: TGTGCCAGTACCCGGGGCCACAGGGAAAGGTTTGGGGGGAAACTGTTTTTT. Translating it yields CASTRGHRERFGGKLFF.

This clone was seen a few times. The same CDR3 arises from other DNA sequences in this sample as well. CDR3 sequence reads: CASSLTVNTGELFF. CDR3 DNA: TGTGCCAGCAGCCTGACAGTTAACACCGGGGAGCTGTTTTTT. The rearrangement joins TRBV11-3 to TRBJ2-2; possibly TRBD1 for D (5 bases). This CDR3 has 14 residues. CDR1 and CDR2 from the germline V gene are SGHNT and YENEEA. The germline V and J ends were trimmed by 5 bases and 2 bases, with 9 bases remaining between them. Drawing the rest from reference TRBV11-3 and TRBJ2-2, the complete variable domain is EAGVVQSPRYKIIEKKQPVAFWCNPISGHNTLYWYLQNLGQGPELLIRYENEEAVDDSQLPKDRFSAERLKGVDSTLKIQPAELGDSAVYLCASSLTVNTGELFFGEGSRLTVL.